These T cell receptor beta chains were read from a single sample in a study of human T cells and chemical hapten exposure. One entry per CDR3 protein, called by TCRdb with MiXCR from the RACE reads. Counted here are 150,000 to 200,000 distinct CDR3 sequences, around 30% occurring once; the ten biggest clones make up just under 3%. This specimen was whole blood, taken in connection with sensitization to the hapten diphenylcyclopropenone (DPC). Every receptor here comes from a woman aged 25-40 years with alopecia areata. Some clones in this sample may be carry-over from other donors' samples. Both conserved end residues are part of each CDR3. A D gene is named only where the DNA matches it firmly. A row's size may be missing; if present it is once, few, many or a size class.

j_gene: TRBJ2-5
v_gene: TRBV30
abundance: -
d_gene: -
CDR3aa: CAWSDTGQETQYF
CDR3nt: TGTGCCTGGAGCGATACAGGGCAAGAGACCCAGTACTTC

j_gene: TRBJ1-1
v_gene: TRBV12-5
abundance: -
d_gene: -
CDR3aa: CASGLELRGTEAFF
CDR3nt: TGTGCTAGTGGTTTGGAACTTAGGGGCACTGAAGCTTTCTTT

j_gene: TRBJ2-6
v_gene: TRBV2
abundance: few
d_gene: -
CDR3aa: CASSDMASGANVLTF
CDR3nt: TGTGCCAGCAGTGACATGGCTTCCGGGGCCAACGTCCTGACTTTC

j_gene: TRBJ2-6
v_gene: TRBV4-2
abundance: -
d_gene: -
CDR3aa: CASSRVDGVNGANVLTF
CDR3nt: TGTGCCAGCAGCCGAGTGGACGGCGTCAATGGGGCCAACGTCCTGACTTTC

j_gene: TRBJ1-1
v_gene: TRBV2
abundance: few
d_gene: TRBD1
CDR3aa: CASGTGNTEAFF
CDR3nt: TGTGCCAGCGGGACAGGGAACACTGAAGCTTTCTTT

j_gene: TRBJ2-7
v_gene: TRBV5-1
abundance: few
d_gene: TRBD1
CDR3aa: CASSRTGDIYEQYF
CDR3nt: TGCGCCAGCAGCCGGACAGGGGACATCTACGAGCAGTACTTC

j_gene: TRBJ1-2
v_gene: TRBV9
abundance: few
d_gene: -
CDR3aa: CATSLGTEYGYTF
CDR3nt: TGTGCCACCAGTCTCGGGACGGAGTATGGCTACACCTTC

j_gene: TRBJ2-3
v_gene: TRBV29-1
abundance: once
d_gene: -
CDR3aa: CSVVSGEVTDTQYF
CDR3nt: TGCAGCGTTGTAAGCGGAGAAGTCACAGATACGCAGTATTTT

j_gene: TRBJ2-5
v_gene: TRBV29-1
abundance: few
d_gene: -
CDR3aa: CSVGGRVAQETQYF
CDR3nt: TGCAGCGTTGGAGGTCGGGTTGCCCAAGAGACCCAGTACTTC

j_gene: TRBJ1-6
v_gene: TRBV28
abundance: -
d_gene: -
CDR3aa: CASRTASSYNSPLHF
CDR3nt: TGTGCCAGCAGGACGGCGAGCTCCTATAATTCACCCCTCCACTTT

j_gene: TRBJ1-2
v_gene: TRBV10-3
abundance: -
d_gene: -
CDR3aa: CAISEKKGTVKGYTF
CDR3nt: TGTGCCATCAGTGAGAAAAAAGGGACCGTCAAGGGCTACACCTTC

j_gene: TRBJ2-2
v_gene: TRBV7-2
abundance: few
d_gene: TRBD1
CDR3aa: CASSIRQGDTGELFF
CDR3nt: TGTGCCAGCAGCATTCGACAGGGCGACACCGGGGAGCTGTTTTTT

j_gene: TRBJ2-7
v_gene: TRBV12-3/TRBV12-4
abundance: few
d_gene: TRBD1
CDR3aa: CASSLAIGDRSFYEQYF
CDR3nt: TGTGCCAGCAGTTTAGCGATAGGGGACAGGTCCTTCTACGAGCAGTACTTC

j_gene: TRBJ1-1
v_gene: TRBV29-1
abundance: -
d_gene: -
CDR3aa: CSVKRVLDTEAFF
CDR3nt: TGCAGCGTAAAACGGGTCTTAGACACTGAAGCTTTCTTT

j_gene: TRBJ2-5
v_gene: TRBV4-3
abundance: few
d_gene: TRBD1
CDR3aa: CASSQYRGGRETQYF
CDR3nt: TGCGCCAGCAGCCAATACCGAGGGGGCCGTGAGACCCAGTACTTC

j_gene: TRBJ2-3
v_gene: TRBV25-1
abundance: -
d_gene: -
CDR3aa: CASSDQGRTDTQYF
CDR3nt: TGTGCCAGCAGTGATCAGGGCCGCACAGATACGCAGTATTTT

j_gene: TRBJ1-1
v_gene: TRBV29-1
abundance: few
d_gene: -
CDR3aa: CSVEVSKGGSTEAFF
CDR3nt: TGCAGCGTTGAGGTCAGTAAGGGAGGGAGCACTGAAGCTTTCTTT

j_gene: TRBJ1-5
v_gene: TRBV21-1
abundance: few
d_gene: -
CDR3aa: CASSKVPGRNQPQHF
CDR3nt: TGTGCCAGCAGCAAAGTCCCAGGGCGCAATCAGCCCCAGCATTTT

j_gene: TRBJ2-2
v_gene: TRBV12-3/TRBV12-4
abundance: -
d_gene: -
CDR3aa: CASSYIFPTGELFF
CDR3nt: TGTGCCAGCAGTTATATCTTTCCGACCGGGGAGCTGTTTTTT

j_gene: TRBJ1-1
v_gene: TRBV4-3
abundance: -
d_gene: -
CDR3aa: CASSLRAGLLNTEAFF
CDR3nt: TGCGCCAGCAGCCTTAGGGCGGGCCTCCTGAACACTGAAGCTTTCTTT

j_gene: TRBJ2-6
v_gene: TRBV28
abundance: -
d_gene: -
CDR3aa: CASSNQGTGANVLTF
CDR3nt: TGTGCCAGCAGTAATCAGGGAACTGGGGCCAACGTCCTGACTTTC

j_gene: TRBJ2-7
v_gene: TRBV4-2
abundance: many
d_gene: -
CDR3aa: CASSLSSQEQYF
CDR3nt: TGTGCCAGCAGCCTCTCTAGCCAAGAGCAGTACTTC

j_gene: TRBJ2-3
v_gene: TRBV24-1
abundance: few
d_gene: -
CDR3aa: CATSDRGQQSTDTQYF
CDR3nt: TGTGCCACCAGTGATCGCGGACAGCAGAGCACAGATACGCAGTATTTT

j_gene: TRBJ2-2
v_gene: TRBV20-1
abundance: few
d_gene: -
CDR3aa: CSARVTGRGSGELFF
CDR3nt: TGCAGTGCTAGAGTGACAGGCCGGGGGTCCGGGGAGCTGTTTTTT

j_gene: TRBJ2-7
v_gene: TRBV4-1
abundance: -
d_gene: -
CDR3aa: CASSQDRAGSNYEQYF
CDR3nt: TGCGCCAGCAGCCAAGATAGGGCAGGGTCCAACTACGAGCAGTACTTC

j_gene: TRBJ2-1
v_gene: TRBV11-1
abundance: -
d_gene: -
CDR3aa: CASSFSSSYNEQFF
CDR3nt: TGTGCCAGCAGCTTCTCAAGCTCCTACAATGAGCAGTTCTTC

j_gene: TRBJ1-4
v_gene: TRBV28
abundance: many
d_gene: -
CDR3aa: CASSGGGKNEKLFF
CDR3nt: TGTGCCAGCAGTGGAGGTGGAAAAAATGAAAAACTGTTTTTT

j_gene: TRBJ1-4
v_gene: TRBV15
abundance: -
d_gene: -
CDR3aa: CATSKVSVNEKLFF
CDR3nt: TGTGCCACCAGCAAGGTCAGCGTTAATGAAAAACTGTTTTTT

j_gene: TRBJ1-4
v_gene: TRBV28
abundance: few
d_gene: TRBD1
CDR3aa: CASSLGDRKVMFF
CDR3nt: TGTGCCAGCAGTTTAGGGGACAGGAAAGTTATGTTTTTT

j_gene: TRBJ2-1
v_gene: TRBV4-1
abundance: few
d_gene: TRBD2
CDR3aa: CASSGELAGSDEQFF
CDR3nt: TGCGCCAGCAGTGGGGAGCTAGCGGGATCAGATGAGCAGTTCTTC

j_gene: TRBJ1-5
v_gene: TRBV27
abundance: many
d_gene: -
CDR3aa: CASSLLGGGEQPQHF
CDR3nt: TGTGCCAGCAGTTTACTAGGAGGTGGAGAACAGCCCCAGCATTTT

j_gene: TRBJ2-1
v_gene: TRBV20-1
abundance: few
d_gene: -
CDR3aa: CSAPSGYFNEQFF
CDR3nt: TGCAGTGCTCCCAGTGGCTACTTCAATGAGCAGTTCTTC

j_gene: TRBJ2-7
v_gene: TRBV20-1
abundance: once
d_gene: TRBD2
CDR3aa: CSAIPGTSGVYEQYF
CDR3nt: TGCAGTGCTATCCCCGGGACTAGCGGAGTCTACGAGCAGTACTTC

j_gene: TRBJ2-7
v_gene: TRBV11-1
abundance: -
d_gene: -
CDR3aa: CASSRGSLREQYF
CDR3nt: TGTGCCAGCAGTAGGGGGTCCCTTCGGGAGCAGTACTTC

j_gene: TRBJ1-5
v_gene: TRBV5-5
abundance: few
d_gene: -
CDR3aa: CARDSLYNQPQHF
CDR3nt: TGTGCCAGGGACAGCCTTTACAATCAGCCCCAGCATTTT

j_gene: TRBJ1-4
v_gene: TRBV27
abundance: few
d_gene: TRBD1
CDR3aa: CASSPRQGNEKLFF
CDR3nt: TGTGCCAGCAGTCCCCGACAGGGAAATGAAAAACTGTTTTTT

j_gene: TRBJ2-7
v_gene: TRBV28
abundance: few
d_gene: TRBD2
CDR3aa: CASSHRDYTYEQYF
CDR3nt: TGTGCCAGCAGCCATCGGGACTATACCTACGAGCAGTACTTC

j_gene: TRBJ2-1
v_gene: TRBV7-2
abundance: few
d_gene: TRBD2
CDR3aa: CASSLLSGGVFEQFF
CDR3nt: TGTGCCAGCAGCTTACTGAGCGGGGGGGTTTTTGAGCAGTTCTTC

j_gene: TRBJ1-1
v_gene: TRBV10-3
abundance: -
d_gene: -
CDR3aa: CAIRRTSMNTEAFF
CDR3nt: TGTGCCATCAGAAGAACTTCTATGAACACTGAAGCTTTCTTT

j_gene: TRBJ2-7
v_gene: TRBV29-1
abundance: few
d_gene: TRBD2
CDR3aa: CSVDARLGGGAYEQYF
CDR3nt: TGCAGCGTTGACGCCCGTCTGGGCGGGGGGGCCTATGAGCAGTACTTC

j_gene: TRBJ2-7
v_gene: TRBV5-1
abundance: -
d_gene: -
CDR3aa: CASSLGPQGQYEQYF
CDR3nt: TGCGCCAGCAGCTTGGGTCCGCAGGGCCAGTACGAGCAGTACTTC